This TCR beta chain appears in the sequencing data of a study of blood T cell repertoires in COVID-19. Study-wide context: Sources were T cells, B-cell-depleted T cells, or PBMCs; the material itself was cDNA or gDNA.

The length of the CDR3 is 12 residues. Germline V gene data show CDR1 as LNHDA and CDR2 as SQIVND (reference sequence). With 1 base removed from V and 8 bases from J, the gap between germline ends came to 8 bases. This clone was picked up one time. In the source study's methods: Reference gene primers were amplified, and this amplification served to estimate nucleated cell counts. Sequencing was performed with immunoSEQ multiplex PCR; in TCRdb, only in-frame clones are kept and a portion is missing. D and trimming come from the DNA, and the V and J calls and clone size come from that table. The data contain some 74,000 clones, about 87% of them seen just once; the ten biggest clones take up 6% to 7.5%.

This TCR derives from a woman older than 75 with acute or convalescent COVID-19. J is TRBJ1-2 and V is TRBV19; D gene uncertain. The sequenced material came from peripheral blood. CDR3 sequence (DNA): TGTGCCAGTAGTATAGTCGGTCGGGGCTACACCTTC. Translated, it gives CASSIVGRGYTF.